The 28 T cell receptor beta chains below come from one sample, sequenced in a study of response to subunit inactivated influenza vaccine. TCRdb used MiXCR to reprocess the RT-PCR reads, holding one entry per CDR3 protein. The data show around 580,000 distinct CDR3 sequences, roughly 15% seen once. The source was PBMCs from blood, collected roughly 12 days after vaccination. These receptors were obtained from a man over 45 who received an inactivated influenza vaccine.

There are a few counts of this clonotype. The CDR3 sequence is CSGGSKNTEAFF. CDR3 in DNA: TGCAGCGGTGGGTCCAAGAACACTGAAGCTTTCTTT. This sequence joins TRBV29-1 and TRBJ1-1; D gene ambiguous. Germline lookup yields CDR1 SQVTM and CDR2 ANQGSEA. V lost 7 bases, J lost 1 base, and 10 bases lay in between. There are 12 residues in the CDR3. Full variable domain (outside the CDR3, taken from reference TRBV29-1 and TRBJ1-1): SAVISQKPSRDICQRGTSLTIQCQVDSQVTMMFWYRQQPGQSLTLIATANQGSEATYESGFVIDKFPISRPNLTFSTLTVSNMSPEDSSIYLCSGGSKNTEAFFGQGTRLTVV.

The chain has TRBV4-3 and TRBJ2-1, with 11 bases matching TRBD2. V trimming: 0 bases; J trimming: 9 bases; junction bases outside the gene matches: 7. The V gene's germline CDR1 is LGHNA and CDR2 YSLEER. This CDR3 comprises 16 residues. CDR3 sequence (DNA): TGCGCCAGCAGCCAAGATACTAGCGGGAGAGGGGGTGAGCAGTTCTTC. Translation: CASSQDTSGRGGEQFF.

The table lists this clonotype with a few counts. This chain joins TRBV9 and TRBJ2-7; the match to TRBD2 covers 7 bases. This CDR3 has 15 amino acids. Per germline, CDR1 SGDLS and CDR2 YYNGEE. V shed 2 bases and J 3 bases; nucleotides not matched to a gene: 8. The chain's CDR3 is CASSVSSGPRYEQYF. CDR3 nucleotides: TGTGCCAGCAGCGTTAGTAGCGGGCCCCGCTACGAGCAGTACTTC. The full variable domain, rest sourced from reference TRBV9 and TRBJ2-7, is DSGVTQTPKHLITATGQRVTLRCSPRSGDLSVYWYQQSLDQGLQFLIQYYNGEERAKGNILERFSAQQFPDLHSELNLSSLELGDSALYFCASSVSSGPRYEQYFGPGTRLTVT.

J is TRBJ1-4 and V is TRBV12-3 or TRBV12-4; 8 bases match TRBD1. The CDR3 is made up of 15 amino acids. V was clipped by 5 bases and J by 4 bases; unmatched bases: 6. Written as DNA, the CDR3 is TGTGCCAGCAGTGACCTCGGACAGGGTAATGAAAAACTGTTTTTT. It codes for CASSDLGQGNEKLFF.

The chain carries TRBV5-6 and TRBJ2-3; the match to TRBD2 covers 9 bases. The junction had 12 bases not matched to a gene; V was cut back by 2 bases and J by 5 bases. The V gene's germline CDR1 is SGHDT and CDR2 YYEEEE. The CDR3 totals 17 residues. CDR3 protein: CASSFDLGGRARDTQYF. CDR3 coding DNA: TGTGCCAGCAGCTTCGATCTCGGCGGGAGGGCCCGAGATACGCAGTATTTT.

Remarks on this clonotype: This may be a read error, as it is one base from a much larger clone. The CDR3 bases are TGTGCCAGCAGTGTCCAGGACAGGGACAAGGTCGATGAGCAGTTCTTC. As protein: CASSVQDRDKVDEQFF. The chain is built from TRBV28 and TRBJ2-1, with 8 nucleotides matching TRBD1. Looked up from germline, CDR1 is MDHEN and CDR2 is SYDVKM. This CDR3 is 16 amino acids long. The trim removed 5 bases at V and 8 bases at J, leaving 14 bases unmatched.

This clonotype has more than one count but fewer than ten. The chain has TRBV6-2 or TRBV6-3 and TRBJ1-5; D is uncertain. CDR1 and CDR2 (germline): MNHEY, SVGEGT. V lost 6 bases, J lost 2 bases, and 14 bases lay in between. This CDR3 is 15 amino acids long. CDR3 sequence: CASRKRGFGNQPQHF. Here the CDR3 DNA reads TGTGCCAGCAGGAAACGAGGGTTCGGCAATCAGCCCCAGCATTTT.

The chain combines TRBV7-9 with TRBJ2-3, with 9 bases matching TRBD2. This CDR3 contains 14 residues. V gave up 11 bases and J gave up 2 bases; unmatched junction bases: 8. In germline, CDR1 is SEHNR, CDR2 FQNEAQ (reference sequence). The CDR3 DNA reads TGTGCCTCTGGGGCGGGGGGGCTCACAGATACGCAGTATTTT. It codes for CASGAGGLTDTQYF.

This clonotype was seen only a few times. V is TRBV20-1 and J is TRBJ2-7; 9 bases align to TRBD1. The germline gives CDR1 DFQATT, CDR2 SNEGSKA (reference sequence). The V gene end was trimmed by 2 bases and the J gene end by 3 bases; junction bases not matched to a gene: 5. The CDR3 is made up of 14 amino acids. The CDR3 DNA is TGCAGTGCTAGACCCTTGGGACAGGGCTACGAGCAGTACTTC. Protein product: CSARPLGQGYEQYF.

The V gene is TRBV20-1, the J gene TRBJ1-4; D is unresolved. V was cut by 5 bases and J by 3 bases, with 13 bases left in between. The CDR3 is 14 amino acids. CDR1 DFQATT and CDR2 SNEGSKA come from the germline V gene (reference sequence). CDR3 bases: TGCAGTGCTCAGGATCTCGGGGCTAATGAAAAACTGTTTTTT. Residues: CSAQDLGANEKLFF.

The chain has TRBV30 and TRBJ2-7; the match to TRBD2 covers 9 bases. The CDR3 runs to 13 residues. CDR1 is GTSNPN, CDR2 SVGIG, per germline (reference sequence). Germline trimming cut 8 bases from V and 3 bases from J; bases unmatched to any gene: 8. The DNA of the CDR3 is TGTGCCGTAAATAGCGGGGGCGTCTACGAGCAGTACTTC. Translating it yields CAVNSGGVYEQYF.

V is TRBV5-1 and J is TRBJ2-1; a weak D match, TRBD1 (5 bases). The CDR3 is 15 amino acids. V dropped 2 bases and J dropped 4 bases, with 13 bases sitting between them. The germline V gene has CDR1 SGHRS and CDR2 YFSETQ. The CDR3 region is CASSFSWGLYNEQFF. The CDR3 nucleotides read TGCGCCAGCAGCTTTAGCTGGGGCTTGTACAATGAGCAGTTCTTC.

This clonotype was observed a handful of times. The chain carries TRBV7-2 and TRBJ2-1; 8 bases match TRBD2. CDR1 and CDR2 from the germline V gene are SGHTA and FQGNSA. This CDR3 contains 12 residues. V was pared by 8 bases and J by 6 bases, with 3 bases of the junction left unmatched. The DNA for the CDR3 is TGTGCCAGCCTTAGCGGGACCAATGAGCAGTTCTTC. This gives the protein CASLSGTNEQFF.

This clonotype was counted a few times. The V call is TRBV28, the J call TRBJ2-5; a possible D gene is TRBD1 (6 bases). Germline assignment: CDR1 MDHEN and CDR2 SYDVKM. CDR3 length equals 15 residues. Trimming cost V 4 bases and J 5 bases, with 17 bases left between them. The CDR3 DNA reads TGTGCCAGCAGTTCCGCCACAGGGCTTCGGGAGACCCAGTACTTC. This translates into CASSSATGLRETQYF.

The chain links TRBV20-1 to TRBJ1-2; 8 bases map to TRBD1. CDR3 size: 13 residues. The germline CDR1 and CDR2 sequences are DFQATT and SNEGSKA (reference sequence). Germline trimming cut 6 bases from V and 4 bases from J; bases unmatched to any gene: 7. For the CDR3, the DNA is TGCAGTGCCCCAGGGGGCGCGGTCTATGGCTACACCTTC. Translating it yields CSAPGGAVYGYTF.

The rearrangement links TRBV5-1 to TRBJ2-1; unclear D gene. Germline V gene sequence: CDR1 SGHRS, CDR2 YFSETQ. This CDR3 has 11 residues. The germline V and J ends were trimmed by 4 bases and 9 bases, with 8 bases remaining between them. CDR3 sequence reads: CASSHRGEQFF. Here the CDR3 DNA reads TGCGCCAGCAGCCACCGCGGTGAGCAGTTCTTC. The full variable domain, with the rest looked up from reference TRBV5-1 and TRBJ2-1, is KAGVTQTPRYLIKTRGQQVTLSCSPISGHRSVSWYQQTPGQGLQFLFEYFSETQRNKGNFPGRFSGRQFSNSRSEMNVSTLELGDSALYLCASSHRGEQFFGPGTRLTVL.

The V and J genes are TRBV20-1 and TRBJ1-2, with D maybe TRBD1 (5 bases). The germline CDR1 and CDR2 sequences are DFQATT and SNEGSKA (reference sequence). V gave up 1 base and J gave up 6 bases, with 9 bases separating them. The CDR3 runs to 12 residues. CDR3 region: CSARAGHHGYTF. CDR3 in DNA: TGCAGTGCTAGAGCCGGACATCATGGCTACACCTTC.

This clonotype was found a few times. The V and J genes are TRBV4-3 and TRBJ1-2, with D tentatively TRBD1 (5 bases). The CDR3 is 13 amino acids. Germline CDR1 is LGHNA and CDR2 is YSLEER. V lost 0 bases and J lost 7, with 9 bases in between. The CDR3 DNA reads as TGCGCCAGCAGCCAAGAAGGGGACTCTGGCTACACCTTC. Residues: CASSQEGDSGYTF.

As DNA, the CDR3 is TGCAGCGTCTATAGCGGGACGAACACCGGGGAGCTGTTTTTT. Its translation is CSVYSGTNTGELFF. This chain connects TRBV29-1 to TRBJ2-2; TRBD2 aligns across 8 bases. V shed 6 bases and J 0 bases; nucleotides not matched to a gene: 3. Germline loops: CDR1 SQVTM, CDR2 ANQGSEA. The CDR3 consists of 14 residues.

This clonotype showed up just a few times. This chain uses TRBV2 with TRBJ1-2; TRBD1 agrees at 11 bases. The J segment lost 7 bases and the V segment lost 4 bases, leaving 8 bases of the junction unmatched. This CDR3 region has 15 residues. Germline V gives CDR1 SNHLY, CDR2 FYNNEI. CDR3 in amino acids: CASSGPGQGVFGYTF. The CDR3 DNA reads TGTGCCAGCAGTGGTCCGGGACAGGGGGTTTTTGGCTACACCTTC. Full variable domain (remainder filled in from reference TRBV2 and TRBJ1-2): EPEVTQTPSHQVTQMGQEVILRCVPISNHLYFYWYRQILGQKVEFLVSFYNNEISEKSEIFDDQFSVERPDGSNFTLKIRSTKLEDSAMYFCASSGPGQGVFGYTFGSGTRLTVV.

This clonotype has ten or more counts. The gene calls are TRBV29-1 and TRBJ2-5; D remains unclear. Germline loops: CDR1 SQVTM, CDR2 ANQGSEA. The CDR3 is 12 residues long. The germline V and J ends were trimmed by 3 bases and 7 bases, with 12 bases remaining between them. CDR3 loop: CSVDHPGRTQYF. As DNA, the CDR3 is TGCAGCGTTGACCACCCAGGACGGACCCAGTACTTC.

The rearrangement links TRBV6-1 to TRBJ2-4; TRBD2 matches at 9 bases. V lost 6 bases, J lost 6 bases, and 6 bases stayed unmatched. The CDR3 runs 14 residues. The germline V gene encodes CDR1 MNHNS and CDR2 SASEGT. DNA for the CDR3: TGTGCCAGCAGCAATAGCGGGAGACTAAACATTCAGTACTTC. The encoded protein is CASSNSGRLNIQYF.

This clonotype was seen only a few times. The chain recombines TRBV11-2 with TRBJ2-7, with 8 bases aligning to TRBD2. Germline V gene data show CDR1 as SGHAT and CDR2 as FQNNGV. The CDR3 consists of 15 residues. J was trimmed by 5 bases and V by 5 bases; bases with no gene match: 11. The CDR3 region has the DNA TGTGCCAGCAGCCCAGCAGGCGGGGGGCGCAACGAGCAGTACTTC. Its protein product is CASSPAGGGRNEQYF.

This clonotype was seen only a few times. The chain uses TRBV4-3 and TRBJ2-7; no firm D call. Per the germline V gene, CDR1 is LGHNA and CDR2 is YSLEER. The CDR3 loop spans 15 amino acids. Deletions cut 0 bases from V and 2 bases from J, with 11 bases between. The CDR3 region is CASSQDWNRAYEQYF. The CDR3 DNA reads TGCGCCAGCAGCCAAGATTGGAATCGAGCCTACGAGCAGTACTTC.

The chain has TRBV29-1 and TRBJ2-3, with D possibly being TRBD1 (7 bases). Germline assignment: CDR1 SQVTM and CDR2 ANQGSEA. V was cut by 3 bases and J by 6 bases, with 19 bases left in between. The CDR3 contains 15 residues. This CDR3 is CSVERGAGGTDTQYF. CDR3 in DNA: TGCAGCGTTGAGAGAGGGGCAGGGGGGACGGATACGCAGTATTTT.

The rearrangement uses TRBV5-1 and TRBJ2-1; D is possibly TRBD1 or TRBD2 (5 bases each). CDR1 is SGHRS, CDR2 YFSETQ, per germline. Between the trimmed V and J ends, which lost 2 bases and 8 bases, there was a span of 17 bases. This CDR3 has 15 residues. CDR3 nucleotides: TGCGCCAGCAGCTTCGGGGCGTCCGTCGGGGATGAGCAGTTCTTC. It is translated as CASSFGASVGDEQFF.

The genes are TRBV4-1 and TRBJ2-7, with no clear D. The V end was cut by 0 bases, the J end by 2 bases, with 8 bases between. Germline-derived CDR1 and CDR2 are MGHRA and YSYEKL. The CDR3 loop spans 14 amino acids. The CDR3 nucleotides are TGCGCCAGCAGCCAAGAAACCGGGCCCTACGAGCAGTACTTC. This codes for CASSQETGPYEQYF.

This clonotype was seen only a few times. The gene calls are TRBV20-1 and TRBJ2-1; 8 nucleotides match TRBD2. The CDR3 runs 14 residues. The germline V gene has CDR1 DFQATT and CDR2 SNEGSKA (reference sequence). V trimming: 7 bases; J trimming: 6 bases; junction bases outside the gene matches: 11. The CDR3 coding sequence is TGCAGTGTCCTTCGGGCGGGAGGCGTCAATGAGCAGTTCTTC. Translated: CSVLRAGGVNEQFF.